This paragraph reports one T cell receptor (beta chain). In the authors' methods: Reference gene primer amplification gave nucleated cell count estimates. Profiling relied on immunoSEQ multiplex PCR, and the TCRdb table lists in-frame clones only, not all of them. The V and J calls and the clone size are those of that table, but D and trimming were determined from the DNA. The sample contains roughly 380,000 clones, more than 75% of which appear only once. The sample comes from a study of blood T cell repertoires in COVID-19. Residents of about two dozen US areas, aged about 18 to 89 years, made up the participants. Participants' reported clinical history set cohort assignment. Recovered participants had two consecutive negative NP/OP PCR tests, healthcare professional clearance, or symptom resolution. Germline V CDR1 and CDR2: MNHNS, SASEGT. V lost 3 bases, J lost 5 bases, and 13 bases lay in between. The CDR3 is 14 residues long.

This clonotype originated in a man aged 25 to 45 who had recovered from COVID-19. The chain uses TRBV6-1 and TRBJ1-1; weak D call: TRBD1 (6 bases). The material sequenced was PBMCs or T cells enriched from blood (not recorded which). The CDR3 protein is CASSEGGARTEAFF. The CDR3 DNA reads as TGTGCCAGCAGTGAGGGGGGGGCAAGGACTGAAGCTTTCTTT.